These 14 T cell receptor beta chains were sequenced from one sample in a study of CD8 T cells in ankylosing spondylitis. Notes on the study in general: Apparently characteristic of ankylosing spondylitis blood was a TCR beta motif (about eight highly homologous variants).

TCRdb itself ran the 5' RACE reads through MiXCR, one entry per CDR3 protein. The table records 400,000 to 450,000 distinct CDR3 sequences, about 15% of them present only once. Which antigens these TCRs recognize remains unknown. Sequenced: blood, either unsorted or a sorted T cell fraction (not recorded which). The origin of the receptors is a male donor with ankylosing spondylitis.

The chain employs TRBV6-1 and TRBJ2-3, with D possibly being TRBD1 (6 bases). The V and J ends lost 8 bases and 0 bases respectively, with 12 bases between them. The germline V gene encodes CDR1 MNHNS and CDR2 SASEGT. This CDR3 region has 14 residues. The CDR3 DNA sequence: TGTGCCAGCCACAGGGTCCCTAGCACAGATACGCAGTATTTT. Protein product: CASHRVPSTDTQYF.

This clonotype was seen ten or more times. The chain uses TRBV29-1 and TRBJ2-7; weak D call: TRBD1 (6 bases). Germline V lookup: CDR1 SQVTM, CDR2 ANQGSEA. The CDR3 is 14 amino acids. The V gene lost 1 base and the J gene lost 1 base, with 11 bases spanning the gap. The DNA for the CDR3 is TGCAGCGTTGAAGTTAGGGGGTCTTCCTACGAGCAGTACTTC. Translation gives CSVEVRGSSYEQYF.

This clonotype was recorded at least ten times. This chain links TRBV20-1 with TRBJ2-5, with unresolved D. V was clipped by 0 bases and J by 5 bases, with 22 bases between them. The CDR3 has 17 residues. Germline CDR1 DFQATT, CDR2 SNEGSKA (reference sequence). As DNA, the CDR3 is TGCAGTGCTAGAGAGGCGACCCGGAGCTTTCCCAGGGAGACCCAGTACTTC. It encodes CSAREATRSFPRETQYF.

The V gene is TRBV7-9, the J gene TRBJ2-5, with TRBD1 matching 7 bases. The CDR3 spans 15 residues. The germline V gene has CDR1 SEHNR and CDR2 FQNEAQ (reference sequence). V was pared by 3 bases and J by 5 bases, with 9 bases of the junction left unmatched. Written as DNA, the CDR3 is TGTGCCAGCAGCTTGGAAGCGGCCAGGGGGGAGACCCAGTACTTC. Encoded protein: CASSLEAARGETQYF.

The chain recombines TRBV6-5 with TRBJ1-6; 8 bases match TRBD1. V dropped 8 bases and J dropped 7; count of bases not matched to a gene: 7. Germline-derived CDR1 and CDR2 are MNHEY and SVGAGI. This CDR3 spans 14 amino acids. CDR3 coding DNA: TGTGCCAGCGTTATCGACAGGGGCAATTCACCCCTCCACTTT. Translation gives CASVIDRGNSPLHF.

This clonotype has just a few counts. V and J are TRBV4-1 and TRBJ1-2; 7 bases are shared with TRBD1. Germline CDR1 and CDR2: MGHRA and YSYEKL. CDR3 length: 15 amino acids. V shed 4 bases and J 7 bases; nucleotides not matched to a gene: 12. Written as DNA, the CDR3 is TGCGCCAGCAGCCTCCCAGACAGGGATCTACTTGGCTACACCTTC. It specifies CASSLPDRDLLGYTF.

This clonotype was counted between two and nine times. The V and J genes are TRBV20-1 and TRBJ1-2; TRBD1 might be the D (6 bases). With 0 bases removed from V and 5 bases from J, the gap between germline ends came to 16 bases. Germline V gene sequence: CDR1 DFQATT, CDR2 SNEGSKA (reference sequence). This CDR3 is 15 amino acids long. CDR3 in amino acids: CSARDRTGPQYGYTF. The CDR3 DNA follows: TGCAGTGCTAGAGATCGAACAGGGCCTCAATATGGCTACACCTTC.

This clonotype was recorded a few times. The V and J genes are TRBV2 and TRBJ1-6; 7 bases are a match to TRBD1. The V and J ends lost 6 bases and 9 bases, in that order; junction bases with no gene match: 8. CDR1 is SNHLY, CDR2 FYNNEI, per germline. This CDR3 has 14 amino acids. CDR3 bases: TGTGCCAGCAGCCGGGACAGCTATCGTTCACCCCTCCACTTT. Its protein product is CASSRDSYRSPLHF.

The chain is built from TRBV20-1 and TRBJ1-4; D is undetermined. Trimming took off 0 bases at V and 5 bases at J, with 19 bases between the two ends. CDR1 and CDR2 from the germline V gene are DFQATT and SNEGSKA (reference sequence). The CDR3 sequence is 17 residues long. CDR3 region: CSARDPGSNTFNEKLFF. The DNA of the CDR3 is TGCAGTGCTAGAGATCCCGGCAGCAATACCTTCAATGAAAAACTGTTTTTT.

This clonotype has more than one count but fewer than ten. Written as DNA, the CDR3 is TGTGCCAGCTCACCAGAGCGGTCGAACACCGGGGAGCTGTTTTTT. The encoded protein is CASSPERSNTGELFF. V and J are TRBV18 and TRBJ2-2; D might be TRBD2 (5 bases). V was clipped by 2 bases and J by 0 bases, with 7 bases between them. The germline V gene encodes CDR1 KGHSH and CDR2 LQKENI. CDR3 length: 15 amino acids.

DNA of the CDR3: TGTGCCAGCACCCGAGCGGGACAGCTCTACGAGCAGTACTTC. Its protein is CASTRAGQLYEQYF. The V gene is TRBV12-3 or TRBV12-4, the J gene TRBJ2-7; D may match TRBD1 or TRBD2 (7 bases each). The CDR3 extends over 14 amino acids. Trimming stripped 7 bases from V and 3 bases from J, with 16 bases between.

This clonotype has just a few counts. The chain recombines TRBV6-1 with TRBJ2-1; D perhaps matches TRBD1 (6 bases). Per the germline V gene, CDR1 is MNHNS and CDR2 is SASEGT. Between the trimmed V and J ends, which lost 6 bases and 1 base, there was a span of 16 bases. This CDR3 comprises 16 residues. This CDR3 reads CASSAGTQPSYNEQFF. For the CDR3, the DNA is TGTGCCAGCAGCGCCGGGACACAGCCTTCCTACAATGAGCAGTTCTTC.

The gene calls are TRBV20-1 and TRBJ1-1; a weak D match, TRBD1 (6 bases). The CDR3 runs 13 residues. Germline loops: CDR1 DFQATT, CDR2 SNEGSKA (reference sequence). Trimming shortened V by 2 bases and J by 3 bases, and 10 bases separated the two germline ends. The CDR3 loop reads CSARKDSYTEAFF. The CDR3, as DNA: TGCAGTGCTAGAAAGGACAGCTACACTGAAGCTTTCTTT.

This rearrangement joins TRBV30 to TRBJ2-3, with no clear D. The ends were cut back, 6 bases at V and 0 bases at J, with 4 bases in the middle. Germline V CDR1 and CDR2: GTSNPN, SVGIG (reference sequence). The CDR3 has 11 amino acids. The CDR3 sequence is CACSSTDTQYF. In DNA form, the CDR3 reads TGTGCCTGCAGCAGCACAGATACGCAGTATTTT.